The 21 T cell receptor beta chains below were found in one sample sequenced in a study of blood T cell repertoires in COVID-19. Repertoires were generated with immunoSEQ multiplex PCR, while TCRdb's copy carries only in-frame clones and drops some. This table holds 150,000 to 180,000 clones, 80% to 90% found once. Sample: peripheral blood. These receptors all stem from a woman aged 40-49 years with acute or convalescent COVID-19.

The rearrangement joins TRBV6-5 to TRBJ2-2; the D is unclear. The V gene's germline CDR1 is MNHEY and CDR2 SVGAGI. This CDR3 is built from 12 residues. Trimming took off 3 bases at V and 5 bases at J, with 4 bases between the two ends. CDR3 in amino acids: CASSYLTGELFF. The CDR3 DNA is TGTGCCAGCAGTTATTTAACCGGGGAGCTGTTTTTT.

The V call is TRBV18, the J call TRBJ1-1; D is possibly TRBD1 (5 bases). The V end was cut by 1 base, the J end by 4 bases, with 13 bases between. CDR3 size: 15 residues. Germline V gives CDR1 KGHSH, CDR2 LQKENI. CDR3 residues: CASSPLSRGGTEAFF. CDR3 in DNA: TGTGCCAGCTCACCACTATCGCGGGGGGGCACTGAAGCTTTCTTT.

The J gene is TRBJ1-3, the V gene TRBV6-2 or TRBV6-3; D not resolved. CDR3 length: 15 residues. Deletions cut 6 bases from V and 4 bases from J, with 16 bases between. The germline gives CDR1 MNHEY, CDR2 SVGEGT. The CDR3 nucleotides read TGTGCCAGCAGCCCCCCCGGAGGGCGCGGAAACACCATATATTTT. It translates to CASSPPGGRGNTIYF.

This chain links TRBV2 with TRBJ1-1; 7 bases align to TRBD1. The CDR3 spans 14 residues. The ends lost 6 bases at V and 2 bases at J; junction bases unmatched: 6. Per germline, CDR1 SNHLY and CDR2 FYNNEI. The DNA of the CDR3 is TGTGCCAGCAGCTCGGGACAGAGAAACACTGAAGCTTTCTTT. The encoded protein is CASSSGQRNTEAFF.

This chain connects TRBV23-1 to TRBJ2-3; TRBD1 matches at 7 bases. TRBV23-1 is an open reading frame, and its role is uncertain. Losses at the gene ends were 2 bases for V and 0 bases for J; bases not matched to a gene: 8. The length of the CDR3 is 17 residues. CDR3 nucleotide sequence: TGCGCCAGCAGTCAAAGGGTCTGGGACAGTAGCACAGATACGCAGTATTTT. This codes for CASSQRVWDSSTDTQYF.

The V call is TRBV6-2 or TRBV6-3, the J call TRBJ1-1; D is perhaps TRBD1 (5 bases). Germline-derived CDR1 and CDR2 are MNHEY and SVGEGT. The CDR3 contains 14 residues. Deletions cut 3 bases from V and 1 base from J, with 9 bases between. The DNA of the CDR3 is TGTGCCAGCAGTTATCGGGGGAAGAACACTGAAGCTTTCTTT. Its protein is CASSYRGKNTEAFF.

The gene calls are TRBV18 and TRBJ1-3; 11 positions agree with TRBD1. Germline V gene data show CDR1 as KGHSH and CDR2 as LQKENI. V lost 8 bases and J lost 2; bases outside the gene matches: 5. The length of the CDR3 is 15 residues. CDR3 DNA sequence: TGTGCCAGCGCCTGGACAGGGGGCCCTGGAAACACCATATATTTT. It translates to CASAWTGGPGNTIYF.

The rearrangement uses TRBV25-1 and TRBJ1-6; 7 bases are a match to TRBD1. Germline V gives CDR1 MGHDK, CDR2 SYGVNS. V lost 4 bases to trimming and J lost 0 bases; unmatched junction nucleotides: 6. The CDR3 is made up of 17 amino acids. As DNA, the CDR3 is TGTGCCAGCAGTGGCTCGGGACAGAGCTCCTATAATTCACCCCTCCACTTT. Translated: CASSGSGQSSYNSPLHF.

The chain carries TRBV29-1 and TRBJ2-1; a weak D match, TRBD1 (5 bases). The CDR3 covers 16 residues. CDR1 and CDR2 (germline): SQVTM, ANQGSEA. Trimming pared 3 bases from V and 2 bases from J, leaving 17 bases between. The CDR3 loop is CSVEFSVQGAYNEQFF. The CDR3 DNA reads TGCAGCGTTGAGTTTTCGGTTCAGGGCGCCTACAATGAGCAGTTCTTC.

This chain joins TRBV6-5 and TRBJ2-7, with 9 bases aligning to TRBD2. CDR3 length: 15 residues. CDR1 is MNHEY and CDR2 is SVGAGI in the germline V gene. V was clipped by 2 bases and J by 6 bases; unmatched bases: 8. CDR3 sequence reads: CASSYRAGGNPEQYF. Here the CDR3 DNA reads TGTGCCAGCAGTTACCGGGCGGGAGGGAATCCCGAGCAGTACTTC.

The gene calls are TRBV28 and TRBJ1-5; a weak D match, TRBD1 (5 bases). The V and J ends lost 3 bases and 5 bases respectively, with 11 bases between them. CDR3 length: 14 amino acids. Germline loops: CDR1 MDHEN, CDR2 SYDVKM. DNA for the CDR3: TGTGCCAGCAGTTTCATAGGGGCTTATCAGCCCCAGCATTTT. Protein product: CASSFIGAYQPQHF.

This sequence joins TRBV6-4 and TRBJ2-2, with a tentative D call TRBD1 (6 bases). The germline CDR1 and CDR2 sequences are MRHNA and SNTAGT. V lost 2 bases and J lost 4, with 8 bases in between. The CDR3 has 14 residues. In DNA form, the CDR3 reads TGTGCCAGCAGTGACACGGACAGCACCGGGGAGCTGTTTTTT. Protein product: CASSDTDSTGELFF.

The rearrangement joins TRBV12-2 to TRBJ1-5; the table's D call, TRBD1, was not checked against the DNA. TRBV12-2 is deemed a pseudogene. This CDR3 is built from 17 residues. In DNA, the CDR3 is TGTGCAAGTCGCTTAGCTACAGTAATTTATAGCAATCAGCCCCAGCATTTT. Protein sequence: CASRLATVIYSNQPQHF.

This chain uses TRBV5-6 with TRBJ2-3; perhaps TRBD1 as D (5 bases). The CDR3 contains 15 residues. Germline loops: CDR1 SGHDT, CDR2 YYEEEE. V lost 9 bases to trimming and J lost 2 bases, with 19 bases between them. The CDR3 coding sequence is TGTGCCACCGAAAGGGGCCGGACCCTCACAGATACGCAGTATTTT. It codes for CATERGRTLTDTQYF.

The genes are TRBV9 and TRBJ2-7; D unclear. This CDR3 is built from 14 residues. Germline CDR1 SGDLS, CDR2 YYNGEE. With 0 bases removed from V and 2 bases from J, the gap between germline ends came to 9 bases. In DNA form, the CDR3 reads TGTGCCAGCAGCGTAGTTCCAGGTGCCTACGAGCAGTACTTC. This gives the protein CASSVVPGAYEQYF.

The J gene is TRBJ2-7, the V gene TRBV19, with a weak D call TRBD2 (6 bases). The V end lost 5 bases, the J end lost 5 bases, and 19 bases lay between the germline ends. There are 15 residues in the CDR3. From germline, CDR1 is LNHDA and CDR2 SQIVND (reference sequence). CDR3 protein: CASSPRTARRDEQYF. CDR3 coding DNA: TGTGCCAGTAGTCCCCGGACGGCAAGGAGGGACGAGCAGTACTTC. Using reference TRBV19 and TRBJ2-7 for the parts outside the CDR3, the full variable domain is DGGITQSPKYLFRKEGQNVTLSCEQNLNHDAMYWYRQDPGQGLRLIYYSQIVNDFQKGDIAEGYSVSREKKESFPLTVTSAQKNPTAFYLCASSPRTARRDEQYFGPGTRLTVT.

In its sample, this clone was seen once. Mismatch with germline at one junction end may stem from a read error. Other nucleotide sequences in the sample specify the same CDR3. The rearrangement links TRBV11-3 to TRBJ2-7; D unresolved. Germline CDR1 SGHNT, CDR2 YENEEA. This CDR3 has 12 residues. The CDR3 DNA is TGTGCCAGCAGCTCCCCCTCGCGAGAGCAATACTTC. Residues: CASSSPSREQYF.

V and J are TRBV7-3 and TRBJ1-1; D gene uncertain. V lost 4 bases to trimming and J lost 0 bases, with 9 bases between them. The CDR3 runs 14 residues. CDR1 and CDR2 from the germline V gene are SGHTA and FQGTGA. The CDR3, as DNA: TGTGCCAGCAGCTCTGACGGGGTGAACACTGAAGCTTTCTTT. Protein: CASSSDGVNTEAFF.

The CDR3 spells CASSLDDGRETQYF. The CDR3, as DNA: TGTGCCAGCAGCTTAGACGACGGGAGGGAGACCCAGTACTTC. The chain combines TRBV7-2 with TRBJ2-5; 7 bases align to TRBD2. Looked up from germline, CDR1 is SGHTA and CDR2 is FQGNSA. Trimming took 1 base from V and 5 from J; bases not matched to a gene: 4. CDR3 length equals 14 residues.

J is TRBJ2-3 and V is TRBV28; the match to TRBD2 covers 8 bases. V trimming: 2 bases; J trimming: 0 bases; junction bases outside the gene matches: 13. The germline CDR1 and CDR2 sequences are MDHEN and SYDVKM. The CDR3 covers 19 residues. The CDR3 bases are TGTGCCAGCAGTTTACGACTAAGCGGGGGAAGATCTAGCACAGATACGCAGTATTTT. This gives the protein CASSLRLSGGRSSTDTQYF.

J is TRBJ2-2 and V is TRBV19; a possible D gene is TRBD1 (9 bases). The CDR3 length is 17 residues. V gave up 8 bases and J gave up 4 bases, with 23 bases separating them. CDR1 and CDR2 (germline): LNHDA, SQIVND (reference sequence). This chain's CDR3 is CASSREGQGLVTGELFF. The CDR3 DNA is TGTGCCAGTTCCCGGGAGGGACAGGGTTTGGTCACCGGGGAGCTGTTTTTT.